This entry lists 15 T cell receptor beta chains sequenced from one sample in a study of radiotherapy plus CTLA-4 blockade in lung cancer (dated by TCRdb to 2017 to 2018). The receptor library was made with the immunoSEQ multiplex PCR assay. TCRdb took this table from immuneACCESS and kept in-frame rearrangements with V and J called. Such tables lack part of the clones; where checked against another copy, unresolved V genes explain under half of the gap, and the rest is unexplained. Across this sample there are 30,000 or so clones, with less than 75% seen only once. 3% to 5% of the sample comes from the top ten. The sequenced sample was peripheral blood, obtained from a patient treated with radiotherapy plus ipilimumab. Receptor source: a human donor with non-small cell lung cancer who had stable disease on radiotherapy plus ipilimumab.

This clone occurred a few times. The V call is TRBV19, the J call TRBJ1-5, with D uncertain. The V and J ends lost 3 bases and 0 bases respectively, with 9 bases between them. The germline V gene has CDR1 LNHDA and CDR2 SQIVND (reference sequence). The CDR3 runs 15 residues. The CDR3 region is CASSIPLPSNQPQHF. The CDR3 DNA sequence: TGTGCCAGTAGTATTCCCCTACCTAGCAATCAGCCCCAGCATTTT.

This clone was detected only a few times. The V and J genes are TRBV6-1 and TRBJ2-7; a possible D gene is TRBD1 (7 bases). The CDR3 covers 14 residues. CDR1 is MNHNS and CDR2 is SASEGT in the germline V gene. Trimming took off 5 bases at V and 5 bases at J, with 16 bases between the two ends. CDR3 residues: CASSSKTGRHEQYF. CDR3 bases: TGTGCCAGCAGTTCAAAGACAGGGAGGCACGAGCAGTACTTC.

This clone appeared a few times. V usage is TRBV18 and J usage is TRBJ2-3; unclear D gene. Germline CDR1 and CDR2: KGHSH and LQKENI. The CDR3 length is 14 residues. The V gene lost 3 bases and the J gene lost 4 bases, with 11 bases spanning the gap. The CDR3 reads CASSPQASADTQYF. The DNA of the CDR3 is TGTGCCAGCTCACCGCAGGCCTCTGCAGATACGCAGTATTTT.

The J gene is TRBJ1-1, the V gene TRBV4-1; D possibly corresponds to TRBD1 (5 bases). Germline V lookup: CDR1 MGHRA, CDR2 YSYEKL. This CDR3 comprises 15 residues. The ends were cut back, 3 bases at V and 0 bases at J, with 11 bases in the middle. CDR3 sequence reads: CASSQKGPMNTEAFF. DNA of the CDR3: TGCGCCAGCAGCCAGAAGGGGCCCATGAACACTGAAGCTTTCTTT.

This clone turned up a few times. The chain employs TRBV19 and TRBJ2-1; D may be TRBD1 or TRBD2 (5 bases each). V was trimmed by 8 bases and J by 2 bases, leaving 19 bases between them. The CDR3 consists of 16 residues. Looked up from germline, CDR1 is LNHDA and CDR2 is SQIVND (reference sequence). The CDR3 region has the DNA TGTGCCAGTGGGACGGGCCAATCACCTACCTACAATGAGCAGTTCTTC. It encodes CASGTGQSPTYNEQFF. The variable domain in full, with the rest retrieved from reference TRBV19 and TRBJ2-1, is DGGITQSPKYLFRKEGQNVTLSCEQNLNHDAMYWYRQDPGQGLRLIYYSQIVNDFQKGDIAEGYSVSREKKESFPLTVTSAQKNPTAFYLCASGTGQSPTYNEQFFGPGTRLTVL.

The chain employs TRBV18 and TRBJ2-7, with TRBD2 matching 7 bases. V trimming: 8 bases; J trimming: 5 bases; junction bases outside the gene matches: 6. Germline V CDR1 and CDR2: KGHSH, LQKENI. The CDR3 extends over 12 amino acids. CDR3: CASRAGPHEQYF. In nucleotides, the CDR3 is TGTGCCAGCCGAGCGGGACCTCACGAGCAGTACTTC. Using reference TRBV18 and TRBJ2-7 for the parts outside the CDR3, the full variable domain is NAGVMQNPRHLVRRRGQEARLRCSPMKGHSHVYWYRQLPEEGLKFMVYLQKENIIDESGMPKERFSAEFPKEGPSILRIQQVVRGDSAAYFCASRAGPHEQYFGPGTRLTVT.

The V and J genes are TRBV11-2 and TRBJ2-7; possible D gene TRBD2, 6 bases. V lost 5 bases and J lost 0, with 11 bases in between. The CDR3 is made up of 14 amino acids. From germline, CDR1 is SGHAT and CDR2 FQNNGV. CDR3 loop: CASSPDGSSYEQYF. DNA of the CDR3: TGTGCCAGCAGCCCGGACGGGAGCTCCTACGAGCAGTACTTC.

This clone occurred once. The rearrangement joins TRBV19 to TRBJ2-2; D is undetermined. CDR1 and CDR2 (germline): LNHDA, SQIVND (reference sequence). Trimming cost V 5 bases and J 3 bases, with 25 bases left between them. There are 19 residues in the CDR3. CDR3 nucleotide sequence: TGTGCCAGTAGTCATAGTAGAGTCGGGTGGCAGGTGGACACCGGGGAGCTGTTTTTT. As protein: CASSHSRVGWQVDTGELFF. Full variable domain (remainder filled in from reference TRBV19 and TRBJ2-2): DGGITQSPKYLFRKEGQNVTLSCEQNLNHDAMYWYRQDPGQGLRLIYYSQIVNDFQKGDIAEGYSVSREKKESFPLTVTSAQKNPTAFYLCASSHSRVGWQVDTGELFFGEGSRLTVL.

V is TRBV28 and J is TRBJ1-4, with 8 bases fitting TRBD1. Looked up from germline, CDR1 is MDHEN and CDR2 is SYDVKM. V was pared by 6 bases and J by 8 bases, with 8 bases of the junction left unmatched. The CDR3 is 14 residues long. The CDR3 region is CASSRRQGREKLFF. CDR3 sequence (DNA): TGTGCCAGCAGCCGTAGACAGGGGCGGGAAAAACTGTTTTTT.

CDR3 amino acids: CASSYSGGGSEQYF. The CDR3 DNA follows: TGTGCCAGCAGCTACAGCGGGGGGGGCTCCGAGCAGTACTTC. The chain joins TRBV11-2 to TRBJ2-7; 10 positions agree with TRBD2. Germline V lookup: CDR1 SGHAT, CDR2 FQNNGV. J was trimmed by 6 bases and V by 4 bases; bases with no gene match: 6. CDR3 length: 14 amino acids.

The genes are TRBV30 and TRBJ1-2; no reliable D call. Trimming shortened V by 5 bases and J by 4 bases, and 8 bases separated the two germline ends. This CDR3 has 11 residues. CDR1 is GTSNPN and CDR2 is SVGIG in the germline V gene (reference sequence). The CDR3 DNA is TGTGCCTGGGGATCGGGCTATGGCTACACCTTC. This codes for CAWGSGYGYTF.

This rearrangement joins TRBV28 to TRBJ2-1, with a weak D call TRBD1 (6 bases). Trimming removed 1 base from V and 12 bases from J, with 22 bases in between. CDR1 is MDHEN, CDR2 SYDVKM, per germline. This CDR3 has 16 residues. CDR3 residues: CASSLSRQAQLGGQFF. The CDR3 bases are TGTGCCAGCAGTTTATCTCGACAGGCCCAACTAGGCGGGCAGTTCTTC. Based on the CDR3 plus reference TRBV28 and TRBJ2-1, the full variable domain is DVKVTQSSRYLVKRTGEKVFLECVQDMDHENMFWYRQDPGLGLRLIYFSYDVKMKEKGDIPEGYSVSREKKERFSLILESASTNQTSMYLCASSLSRQAQLGGQFFGPGTRLTVL.

The chain uses TRBV27 and TRBJ2-3; D is ambiguous. The length of the CDR3 is 14 residues. Looked up from germline, CDR1 is MNHEY and CDR2 is SMNVEV (reference sequence). The V and J ends lost 3 bases and 1 base respectively, with 8 bases between them. CDR3 sequence (DNA): TGTGCCAGCAGTTTGATCGGAGGCACAGATACGCAGTATTTT. Translated: CASSLIGGTDTQYF.

The chain carries TRBV28 and TRBJ1-2, with 7 bases fitting TRBD1. This CDR3 is built from 12 residues. With V trimmed by 10 bases and J by 4 bases, 6 bases remained unmatched. Germline CDR1 and CDR2: MDHEN and SYDVKM. As DNA, the CDR3 is TGTGCCACAGCGGGACAGCTCTATGGCTACACCTTC. This sequence encodes CATAGQLYGYTF.

CDR3 sequence (DNA): TGTGCCAGCAGCTCCTCGCCCCTTAATGAGCAGTTCTTC. Amino acids: CASSSSPLNEQFF. The gene calls are TRBV11-2 and TRBJ2-1; D is unclear. CDR1 and CDR2 from the germline V gene are SGHAT and FQNNGV. Trimming took 4 bases from V and 7 from J, leaving 11 bases between them. This CDR3 comprises 13 residues.